Listed here are 11 T cell receptor beta chains from one sample, sequenced in a study of OX40 agonist ivuxolimab in advanced cancers. Sequenced by immunoSEQ multiplex PCR; TCRdb stores in-frame clones only, minus some. Of approximately 57,000 clones detected, roughly four fifths appear once; the ten largest clones hold about 0.74%. The input for sequencing was CD4+ or CD8+ T cells sorted from blood, taken in a trial of the OX40 agonist ivuxolimab. These receptors all stem from an adult with an advanced solid tumor such as melanoma, head and neck, liver or kidney cancer.

The chain couples TRBV7-6 to TRBJ2-7; no definite D call. The V gene's germline CDR1 is SGHVS and CDR2 FNYEAQ. The V end was cut by 4 bases, the J end by 6 bases, with 10 bases between. The CDR3 totals 12 residues. DNA for the CDR3: TGTGCCAGCAGCTCCATAGGGCTCGAGCAGTACTTC. This encodes CASSSIGLEQYF.

The chain links TRBV7-3 to TRBJ2-5, with TRBD2 matching over 13 bases. The CDR3 is made up of 14 amino acids. Germline V lookup: CDR1 SGHTA, CDR2 FQGTGA. V was clipped by 5 bases and J by 11 bases; unmatched bases: 8. The CDR3, as DNA: TGTGCCAGCAGCCAACAGGGACTAGCGGGGTCTCAGTACTTC. Translation gives CASSQQGLAGSQYF.

The CDR3 nucleotides read TGTGCCATCAGTTCATCCCCGGGACAGGGGGCCCCTAGGGAAAAACTGTTTTTT. It yields the protein CAISSSPGQGAPREKLFF. The J gene is TRBJ1-4, the V gene TRBV10-3; TRBD1 agrees at 12 bases. Germline V gene data show CDR1 as ENHRY and CDR2 as SYGVKD. The CDR3 totals 18 residues. V lost 5 bases and J lost 8; bases outside the gene matches: 15.

The genes are TRBV7-2 and TRBJ1-2; 9 nucleotides line up with TRBD1. Germline CDR1 is SGHTA and CDR2 is FQGNSA. V lost 5 bases and J lost 4; bases outside the gene matches: 2. The CDR3 runs to 13 residues. CDR3 sequence: CASSETGGYGYTF. The DNA for the CDR3 is TGTGCCAGCAGCGAGACAGGGGGCTATGGCTACACCTTC.

This chain uses TRBV6-1 with TRBJ1-5; D is possibly TRBD1 (6 bases). The V and J ends lost 3 bases and 3 bases respectively, with 15 bases between them. Germline V lookup: CDR1 MNHNS, CDR2 SASEGT. The CDR3 spans 16 residues. The CDR3 DNA is TGTGCCAGCAGTGACGGGGGGGGCCAGTACAATCAGCCCCAGCATTTT. Encoded protein: CASSDGGGQYNQPQHF.

This clone occurred a few times. This sequence joins TRBV19 and TRBJ2-3; no definite D call. Germline lookup yields CDR1 LNHDA and CDR2 SQIVND (reference sequence). The length of the CDR3 is 14 residues. V was clipped by 5 bases and J by 0 bases, with 9 bases between them. CDR3 amino acids: CASSLTLSTDTQYF. In DNA, the CDR3 is TGTGCCAGTAGTCTCACCTTGAGCACAGATACGCAGTATTTT.

The chain links TRBV5-5 to TRBJ2-5; D possibly corresponds to TRBD2 (5 bases). The germline V and J ends were trimmed by 4 bases and 2 bases, with 12 bases remaining between them. The germline V gene encodes CDR1 SGHKS and CDR2 YYEKEE (reference sequence). This CDR3 region has 14 residues. CDR3 sequence: CASSVRARQETQYF. CDR3 DNA sequence: TGTGCCAGCAGCGTGAGGGCTAGACAAGAGACCCAGTACTTC.

The chain combines TRBV6-5 with TRBJ1-5; D unresolved. The CDR3 length is 14 residues. V was cut by 5 bases and J by 4 bases, with 12 bases left in between. Germline V lookup: CDR1 MNHEY, CDR2 SVGAGI. The CDR3: CASSIGYGNQPQHF. Here the CDR3 DNA reads TGTGCCAGCAGTATAGGGTACGGGAATCAGCCCCAGCATTTT.

This sequence joins TRBV5-4 and TRBJ2-1; the match to TRBD1 covers 12 bases. Trimming took 5 bases from V and 7 from J; bases not matched to a gene: 4. The germline CDR1 and CDR2 sequences are SGHNT and YYREEE (reference sequence). The CDR3 extends over 14 amino acids. CDR3 region: CASRWDRGRNEQFF. The CDR3 DNA sequence: TGTGCCAGCAGATGGGACAGGGGGCGAAATGAGCAGTTCTTC.

The CDR3 DNA reads as TGTGCCAGCAGCCCGGGACGGTGGTCACCCCAGCATTTT. It encodes CASSPGRWSPQHF. The rearrangement joins TRBV7-9 to TRBJ1-5; possibly TRBD1 for D (5 bases). CDR1 is SEHNR, CDR2 FQNEAQ, per germline (reference sequence). This CDR3 spans 13 amino acids. With 5 bases removed from V and 10 bases from J, the gap between germline ends came to 15 bases.

This CDR3 is CASYVQTSRRDGYTF. The DNA for the CDR3 is TGTGCCAGCTATGTACAGACCTCCCGGAGAGATGGCTACACCTTC. This chain connects TRBV5-4 to TRBJ1-2; D gene unclear. Germline CDR1 reads SGHNT; CDR2 reads YYREEE (reference sequence). CDR3 size: 15 residues. The germline V and J ends were trimmed by 7 bases and 6 bases, with 22 bases remaining between them.